These 5 T cell receptor beta chains originate from one sample sequenced in a study of cytomegalovirus exposure and HLA in healthy donors. PCR used 60 Vbeta primers and 13 Jbeta primers. TCRdb's copy holds only in-frame clones and misses some; the assay was immunoSEQ multiplex PCR. The data contain 150,000 to 200,000 clones, roughly 72% of them seen just once; the ten biggest clones take up around 2%. Material for sequencing was PBMCs. Receptors were obtained from a woman aged 25-40 years in good health and CMV-seropositive.

This clone came up once. V usage is TRBV18 and J usage is TRBJ2-7; D is possibly TRBD1 (5 bases). V was pared by 3 bases and J by 7 bases, with 25 bases between. Germline CDR1 is KGHSH and CDR2 is LQKENI. This CDR3 spans 17 amino acids. This chain's CDR3 is CASSPLDSDLLGVEQYF. The CDR3 DNA reads TGTGCCAGCTCACCCCTAGACAGTGACCTACTTGGAGTTGAGCAGTACTTC.

The chain combines TRBV5-1 with TRBJ1-2; TRBD1 agrees at 7 bases. Trimming removed 3 bases from V and 0 bases from J; junction bases left unmatched: 5. Germline CDR1 reads SGHRS; CDR2 reads YFSETQ. This CDR3 region has 15 residues. The DNA of the CDR3 is TGCGCCAGCAGCTGGGGGACAGCCGCTAACTATGGCTACACCTTC. It yields the protein CASSWGTAANYGYTF.

This clone was detected only once. V is TRBV6-5 and J is TRBJ2-7, with TRBD1 matching 11 bases. The V segment lost 0 bases and the J segment 6 bases; nucleotides outside the gene matches: 4. CDR1 MNHEY and CDR2 SVGAGI come from the germline V gene. CDR3 length: 15 residues. Written as DNA, the CDR3 is TGTGCCAGCAGTTACTCGGGACAGGGGGATGGCGAGCAGTACTTC. Its protein is CASSYSGQGDGEQYF.

This chain connects TRBV10-3 to TRBJ1-2, with D uncertain. This CDR3 contains 15 residues. V lost 0 bases and J lost 0, with 8 bases in between. Germline V gene data show CDR1 as ENHRY and CDR2 as SYGVKD. This CDR3 reads CAISESPGANYGYTF. The CDR3, as DNA: TGTGCCATCAGTGAGTCCCCGGGAGCTAACTATGGCTACACCTTC.

CDR3 nucleotides: TGCGCCAGCAGCTTGGCAGAGGGTGACAGGGGGCAGATTCAGTACTTC. Its translation: CASSLAEGDRGQIQYF. The chain has TRBV5-1 and TRBJ2-4; TRBD1 matches 10 bases. The CDR3 totals 16 residues. Trimming took 0 bases from V and 10 from J; bases not matched to a gene: 10. The germline V gene has CDR1 SGHRS and CDR2 YFSETQ.